What follows describes a single TCR beta chain. Its specificity is not known. The data were taken from a study of cytomegalovirus exposure and HLA in healthy donors. Background on the study: Clustering assigned 81% of the approximately 400 genotyped donors to the Caucasian-associated ancestry cluster. General study results and limits: An analysis that was carried out later associated fewer than 20,000 TCR beta sequences with HLA alleles at 0.05 false discovery rate. The classifier, whose performance was assessed in both the original and validation cohorts, reportedly diagnosed cytomegalovirus status with high specificity and sensitivity. Data from an earlier analysis indicated that most TCR beta V segments were productive either about 87% or about 30% of the time.

The PCR had 60 Vbeta and 13 Jbeta primers. Generated by immunoSEQ multiplex PCR, the TCRdb table keeps only in-frame clones and is missing some. The sample includes about 190,000 clones, roughly 87% of them seen just once. From germline, CDR1 is LGHNA and CDR2 YNFKEQ. The CDR3 loop spans 17 amino acids. Trimming left V 0 bases short and J 0 bases short, with 12 bases between. The source of this sequence is a boy younger than 10 in good health and CMV-seronegative. V and J are TRBV4-2 and TRBJ2-1; D perhaps matches TRBD2 (5 bases). Sequenced sample: PBMCs. Here the CDR3 reads CASSQDLASRSYNEQFF. The CDR3 DNA reads TGTGCCAGCAGCCAAGATCTTGCTAGCCGCTCCTACAATGAGCAGTTCTTC.